This TCR beta chain was obtained from a study of blood T cells in healthy people across ages. Of note for this clonotype: Its target is unknown.

Germline assignment: CDR1 MDHEN and CDR2 SYDVKM. CDR3 length equals 14 residues. The V gene end was trimmed by 5 bases and the J gene end by 8 bases; junction bases not matched to a gene: 11. A second PCR, run for roughly 7 to 11 cycles, used a sample-barcoded 5' primer plus a J-beta primer mix. TCRdb ran MiXCR on the 5' RACE reads and lists one entry per CDR3 protein. The table shows about 640,000 distinct CDR3 sequences, with 58% occurring only once. Overall study results and limits: Measured against age, TCR beta diversity per million T cells decreased in a roughly linear manner.

This sequence joins TRBV28 and TRBJ1-2, with 7 bases lining up with TRBD1. This TCR was recovered from a man between 60 and 75 years old in good health. Input material: blood. CDR3 DNA: TGTGCCAGCAGTCAACCAACAGGGGCTTGGGGCTACACCTTC. It is translated as CASSQPTGAWGYTF.